This T cell receptor beta chain was recorded in a study of T cells expressing NK-cell markers. Reprocessing the 5' RACE reads, TCRdb reports a single entry for every CDR3 protein and omits DNA. The specimen's table records a few hundred thousand distinct CDR3 sequences. The CDR3 spans 14 residues. Germline V gene sequence: CDR1 ENHRY, CDR2 SYGVKD. Sequences were obtained from blood T cells: a sorted CD56 or NKG2C T cell subset, CD4+ or CD8+ T cells, or bulk PBMC T cells (not recorded which). The receptor's source is a man aged 18 to 30 in good health. The genes are TRBV10-3 and TRBJ2-2; the TCRdb call, TRBD1, lacks DNA for checking. CDR3 sequence reads: CAITPDRGTGELFF.